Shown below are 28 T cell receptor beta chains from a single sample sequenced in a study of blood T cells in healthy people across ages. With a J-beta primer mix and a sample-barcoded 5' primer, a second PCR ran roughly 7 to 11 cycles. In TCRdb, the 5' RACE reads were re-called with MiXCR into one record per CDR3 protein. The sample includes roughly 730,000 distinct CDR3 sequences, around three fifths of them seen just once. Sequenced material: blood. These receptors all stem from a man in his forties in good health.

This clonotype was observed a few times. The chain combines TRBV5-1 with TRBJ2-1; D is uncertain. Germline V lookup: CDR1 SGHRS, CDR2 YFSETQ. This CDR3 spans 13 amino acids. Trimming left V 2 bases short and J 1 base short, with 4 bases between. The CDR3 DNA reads TGCGCCAGCAGCTTAGAGTCCTACAATGAGCAGTTCTTC. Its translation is CASSLESYNEQFF.

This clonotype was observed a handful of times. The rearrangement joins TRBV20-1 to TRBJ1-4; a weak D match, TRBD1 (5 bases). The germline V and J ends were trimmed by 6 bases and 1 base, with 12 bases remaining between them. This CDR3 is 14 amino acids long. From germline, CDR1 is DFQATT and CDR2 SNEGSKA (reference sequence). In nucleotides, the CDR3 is TGCAGTGCAGAGGGCAGGGAAACTAATGAAAAACTGTTTTTT. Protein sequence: CSAEGRETNEKLFF.

Here the CDR3 reads CASSAGSTNTGELFF. The CDR3 nucleotides are TGTGCCAGCAGTGCGGGCAGTACAAACACCGGGGAGCTGTTTTTT. The chain couples TRBV2 to TRBJ2-2; no firm D call. Germline V CDR1 and CDR2: SNHLY, FYNNEI. Trimming shortened V by 4 bases and J by 2 bases, and 11 bases separated the two germline ends. This CDR3 region has 15 residues.

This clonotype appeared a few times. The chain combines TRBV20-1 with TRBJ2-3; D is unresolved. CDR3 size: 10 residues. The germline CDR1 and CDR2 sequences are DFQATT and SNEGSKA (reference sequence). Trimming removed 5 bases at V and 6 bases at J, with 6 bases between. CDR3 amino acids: CSAHPDTQYF. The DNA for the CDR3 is TGCAGTGCTCATCCGGATACGCAGTATTTT.

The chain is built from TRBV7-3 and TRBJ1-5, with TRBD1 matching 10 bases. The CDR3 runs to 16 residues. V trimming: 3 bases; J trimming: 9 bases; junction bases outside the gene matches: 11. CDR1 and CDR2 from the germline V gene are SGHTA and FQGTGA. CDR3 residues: CASSLTVGQGLGPQHF. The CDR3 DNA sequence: TGTGCCAGCAGCTTGACTGTGGGACAGGGGCTCGGGCCCCAGCATTTT. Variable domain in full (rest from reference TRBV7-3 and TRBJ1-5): GAGVSQTPSNKVTEKGKYVELRCDPISGHTALYWYRQSLGQGPEFLIYFQGTGAADDSGLPNDRFFAVRPEGSVSTLKIQRTERGDSAVYLCASSLTVGQGLGPQHFGDGTRLSIL.

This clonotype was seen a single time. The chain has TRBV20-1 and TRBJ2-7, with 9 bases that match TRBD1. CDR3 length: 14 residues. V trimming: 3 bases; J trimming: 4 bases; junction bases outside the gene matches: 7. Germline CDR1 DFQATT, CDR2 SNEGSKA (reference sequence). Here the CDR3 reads CSASDTGGVYEQYF. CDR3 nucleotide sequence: TGCAGTGCTAGTGATACAGGGGGCGTTTACGAGCAGTACTTC.

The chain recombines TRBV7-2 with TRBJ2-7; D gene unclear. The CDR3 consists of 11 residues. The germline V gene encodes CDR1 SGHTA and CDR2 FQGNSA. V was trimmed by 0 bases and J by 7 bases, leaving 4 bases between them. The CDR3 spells CASSLAKEQYF. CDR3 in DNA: TGTGCCAGCAGCTTAGCGAAGGAGCAGTACTTC.

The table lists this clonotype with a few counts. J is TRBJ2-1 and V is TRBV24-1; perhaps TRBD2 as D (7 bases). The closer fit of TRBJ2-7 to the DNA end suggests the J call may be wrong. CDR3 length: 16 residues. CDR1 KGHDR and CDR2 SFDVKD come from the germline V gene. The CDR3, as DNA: TGTGCCACCAACGGGGCGGGGGCTGACTCCTACAATGAGCAGTACTTC. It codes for CATNGAGADSYNEQYF.

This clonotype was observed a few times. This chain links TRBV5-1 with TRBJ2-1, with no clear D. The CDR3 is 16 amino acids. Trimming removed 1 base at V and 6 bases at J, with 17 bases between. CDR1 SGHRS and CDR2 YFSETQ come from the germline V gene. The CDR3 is CASSLYATSMANEQFF. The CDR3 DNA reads TGCGCCAGCAGCTTGTACGCCACCTCCATGGCCAATGAGCAGTTCTTC.

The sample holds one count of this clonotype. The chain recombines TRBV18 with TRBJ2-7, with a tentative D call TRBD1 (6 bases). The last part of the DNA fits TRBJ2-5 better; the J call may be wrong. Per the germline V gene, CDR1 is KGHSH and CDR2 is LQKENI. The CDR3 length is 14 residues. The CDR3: CASSLQDSQETQYF. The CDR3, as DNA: TGTGCCAGCTCACTTCAGGACAGCCAAGAGACCCAGTACTTC.

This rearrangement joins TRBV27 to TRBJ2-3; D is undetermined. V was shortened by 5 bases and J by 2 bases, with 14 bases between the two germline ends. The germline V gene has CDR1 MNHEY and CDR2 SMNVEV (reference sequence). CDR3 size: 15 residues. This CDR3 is CASSPLGPVTDTQYF. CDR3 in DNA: TGTGCCAGCAGTCCGCTTGGGCCGGTCACAGATACGCAGTATTTT.

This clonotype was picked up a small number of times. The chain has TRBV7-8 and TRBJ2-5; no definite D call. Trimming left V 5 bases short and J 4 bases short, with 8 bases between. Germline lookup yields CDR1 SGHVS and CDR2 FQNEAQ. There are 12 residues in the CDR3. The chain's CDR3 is CASSPPPETQYF. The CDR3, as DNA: TGTGCCAGCAGCCCACCCCCAGAGACCCAGTACTTC.

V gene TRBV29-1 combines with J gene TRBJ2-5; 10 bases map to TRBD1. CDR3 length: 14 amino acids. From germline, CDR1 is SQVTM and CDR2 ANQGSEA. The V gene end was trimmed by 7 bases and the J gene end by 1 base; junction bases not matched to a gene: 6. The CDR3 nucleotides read TGCAGCGCGTCCGGGACAGGGGCCCAAGAGACCCAGTACTTC. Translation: CSASGTGAQETQYF. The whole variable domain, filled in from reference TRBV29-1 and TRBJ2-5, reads SAVISQKPSRDICQRGTSLTIQCQVDSQVTMMFWYRQQPGQSLTLIATANQGSEATYESGFVIDKFPISRPNLTFSTLTVSNMSPEDSSIYLCSASGTGAQETQYFGPGTRLLVL.

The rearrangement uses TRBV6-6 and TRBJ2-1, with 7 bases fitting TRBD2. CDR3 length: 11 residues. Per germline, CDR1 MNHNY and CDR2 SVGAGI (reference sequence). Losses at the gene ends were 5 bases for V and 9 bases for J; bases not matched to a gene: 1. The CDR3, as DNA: TGTGCCAGCAGTAAGCGGGGTGAGCAGTTCTTC. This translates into CASSKRGEQFF.

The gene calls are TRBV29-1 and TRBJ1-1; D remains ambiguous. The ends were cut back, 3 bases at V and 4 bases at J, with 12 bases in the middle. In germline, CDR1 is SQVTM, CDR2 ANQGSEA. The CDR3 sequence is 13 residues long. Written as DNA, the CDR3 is TGCAGCGTTGATTTGGTCGGTGGCACTGAAGCTTTCTTT. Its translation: CSVDLVGGTEAFF.

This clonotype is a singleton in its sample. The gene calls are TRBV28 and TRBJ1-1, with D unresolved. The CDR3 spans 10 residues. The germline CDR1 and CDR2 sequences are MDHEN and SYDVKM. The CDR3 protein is CAAKNTEAFF. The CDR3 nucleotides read TGTGCGGCAAAGAACACTGAAGCTTTCTTT.

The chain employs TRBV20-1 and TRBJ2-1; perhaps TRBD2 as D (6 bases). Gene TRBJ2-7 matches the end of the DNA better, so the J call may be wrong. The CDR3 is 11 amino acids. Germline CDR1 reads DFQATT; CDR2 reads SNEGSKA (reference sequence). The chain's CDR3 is CSASAGRGQYF. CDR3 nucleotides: TGCAGTGCTAGCGCGGGGCGAGGGCAGTACTTC.

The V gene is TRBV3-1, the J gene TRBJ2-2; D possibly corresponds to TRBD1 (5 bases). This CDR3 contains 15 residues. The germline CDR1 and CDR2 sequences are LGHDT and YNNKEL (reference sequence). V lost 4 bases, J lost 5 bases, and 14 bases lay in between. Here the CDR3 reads CASSLQTVQTGELFF. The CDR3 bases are TGTGCCAGCAGCCTACAGACAGTCCAGACCGGGGAGCTGTTTTTT.

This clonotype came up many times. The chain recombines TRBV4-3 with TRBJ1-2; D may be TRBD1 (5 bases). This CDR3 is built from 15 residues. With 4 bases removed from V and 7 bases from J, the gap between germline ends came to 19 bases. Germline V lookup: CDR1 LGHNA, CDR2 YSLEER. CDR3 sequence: CASSPEEGRVTGYTF. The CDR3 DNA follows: TGCGCCAGCAGCCCTGAAGAAGGCAGGGTAACTGGCTACACCTTC.

DNA of the CDR3: TGTGCCAGCAGCAGAACTAGTCCCAAGCAGTACTTC. It translates to CASSRTSPKQYF. This chain links TRBV6-2 or TRBV6-3 with TRBJ2-7, with TRBD2 as a possible D gene (5 bases). The germline V gene has CDR1 MNHEY and CDR2 SVGEGT. The V end was cut by 6 bases, the J end by 8 bases, with 14 bases between. The length of the CDR3 is 12 residues.

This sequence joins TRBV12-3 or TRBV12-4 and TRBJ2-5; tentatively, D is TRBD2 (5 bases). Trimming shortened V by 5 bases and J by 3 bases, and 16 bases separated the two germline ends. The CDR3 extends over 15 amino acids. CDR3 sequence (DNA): TGTGCCAGCAGTCTTGAGGCGGGCGCCAAAGAGACCCAGTACTTC. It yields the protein CASSLEAGAKETQYF.

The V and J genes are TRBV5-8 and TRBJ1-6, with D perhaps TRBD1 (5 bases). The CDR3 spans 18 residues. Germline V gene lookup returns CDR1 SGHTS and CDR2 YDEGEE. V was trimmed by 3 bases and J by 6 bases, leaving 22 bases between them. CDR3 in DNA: TGTGCCAGCAGCTCCCCCTTAGGGTGGGGACTTCGTAATTCACCCCTCCACTTT. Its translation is CASSSPLGWGLRNSPLHF.

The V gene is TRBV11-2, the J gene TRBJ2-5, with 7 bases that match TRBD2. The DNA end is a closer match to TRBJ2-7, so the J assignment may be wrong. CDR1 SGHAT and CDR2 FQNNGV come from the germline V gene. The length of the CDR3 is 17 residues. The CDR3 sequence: CASSLDLRASGYYEQYF. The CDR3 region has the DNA TGTGCCAGCAGCTTAGATCTCAGGGCTAGCGGATATTACGAGCAGTACTTC.

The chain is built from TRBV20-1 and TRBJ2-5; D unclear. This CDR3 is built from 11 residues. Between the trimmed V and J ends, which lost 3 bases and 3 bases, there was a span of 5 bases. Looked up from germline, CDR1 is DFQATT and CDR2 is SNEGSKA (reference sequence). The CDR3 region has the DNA TGCAGTGCTAGCACCGAAGAGACCCAGTACTTC. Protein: CSASTEETQYF.

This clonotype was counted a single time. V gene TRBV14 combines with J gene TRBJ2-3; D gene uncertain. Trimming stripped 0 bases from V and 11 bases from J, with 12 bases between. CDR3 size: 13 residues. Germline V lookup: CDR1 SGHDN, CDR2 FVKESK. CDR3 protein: CASSQENVVGQYF. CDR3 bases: TGTGCCAGCAGCCAAGAGAACGTGGTCGGGCAGTATTTT.

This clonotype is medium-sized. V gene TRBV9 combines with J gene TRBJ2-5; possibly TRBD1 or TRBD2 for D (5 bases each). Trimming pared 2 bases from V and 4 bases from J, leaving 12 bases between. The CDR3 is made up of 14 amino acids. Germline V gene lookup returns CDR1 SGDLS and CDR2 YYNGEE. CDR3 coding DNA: TGTGCCAGCAGCGTGAATTGGGGGTTAGAGACCCAGTACTTC. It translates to CASSVNWGLETQYF.

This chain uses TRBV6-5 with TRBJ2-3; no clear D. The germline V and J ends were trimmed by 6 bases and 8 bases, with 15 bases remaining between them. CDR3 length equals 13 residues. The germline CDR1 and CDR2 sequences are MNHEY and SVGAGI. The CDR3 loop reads CASRSPGMGTQYF. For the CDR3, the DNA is TGTGCCAGCAGGAGCCCGGGTATGGGTACGCAGTATTTT.

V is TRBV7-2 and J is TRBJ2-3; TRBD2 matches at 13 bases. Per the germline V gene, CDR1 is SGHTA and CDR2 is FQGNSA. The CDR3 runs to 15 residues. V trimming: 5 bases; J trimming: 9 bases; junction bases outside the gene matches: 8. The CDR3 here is CASSAPLAGGRTQYF. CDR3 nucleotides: TGTGCCAGCAGCGCCCCACTAGCGGGAGGGCGAACGCAGTATTTT.